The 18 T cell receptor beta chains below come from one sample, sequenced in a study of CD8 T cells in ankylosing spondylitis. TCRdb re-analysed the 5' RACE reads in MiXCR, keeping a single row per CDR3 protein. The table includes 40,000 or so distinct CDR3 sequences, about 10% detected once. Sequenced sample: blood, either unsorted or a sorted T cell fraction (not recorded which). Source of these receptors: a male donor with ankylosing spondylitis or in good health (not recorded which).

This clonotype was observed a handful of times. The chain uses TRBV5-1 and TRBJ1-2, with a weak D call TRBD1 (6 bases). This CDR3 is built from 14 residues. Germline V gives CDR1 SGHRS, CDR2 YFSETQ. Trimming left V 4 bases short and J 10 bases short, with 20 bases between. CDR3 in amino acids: CASSPGAREEDYTF. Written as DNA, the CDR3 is TGCGCCAGCAGCCCGGGGGCCAGGGAGGAAGACTACACCTTC.

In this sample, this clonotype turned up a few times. The CDR3, as DNA: TGTGCCAGCAGCTTAGGAACAGGAAGGTCGGAGCTTTATGGCTACACCTTC. Its translation is CASSLGTGRSELYGYTF. The gene calls are TRBV11-2 and TRBJ1-2; D might be TRBD1 (5 bases). The V and J ends lost 1 base and 5 bases respectively, with 20 bases between them. Germline-derived CDR1 and CDR2 are SGHAT and FQNNGV. CDR3 length: 17 residues.

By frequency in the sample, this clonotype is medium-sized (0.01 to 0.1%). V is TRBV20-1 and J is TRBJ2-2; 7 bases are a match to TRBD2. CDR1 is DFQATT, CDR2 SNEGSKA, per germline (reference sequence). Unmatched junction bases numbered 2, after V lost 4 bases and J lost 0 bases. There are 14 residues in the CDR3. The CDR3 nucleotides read TGCAGTGCTATACGGGGGGCGAACACCGGGGAGCTGTTTTTT. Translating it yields CSAIRGANTGELFF.

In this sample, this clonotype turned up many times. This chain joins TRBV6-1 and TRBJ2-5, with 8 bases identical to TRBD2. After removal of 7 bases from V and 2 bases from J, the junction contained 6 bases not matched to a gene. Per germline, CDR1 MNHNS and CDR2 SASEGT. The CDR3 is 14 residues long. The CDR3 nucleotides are TGTGCCAGCATGTGGGTAGCGGGGCAAGAGACCCAGTACTTC. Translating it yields CASMWVAGQETQYF.

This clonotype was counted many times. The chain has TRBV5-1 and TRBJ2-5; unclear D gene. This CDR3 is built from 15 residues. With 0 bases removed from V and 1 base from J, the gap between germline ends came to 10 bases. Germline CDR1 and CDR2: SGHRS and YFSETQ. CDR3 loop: CASSLGGLPQETQYF. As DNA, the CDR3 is TGCGCCAGCAGCTTGGGCGGATTGCCCCAAGAGACCCAGTACTTC.

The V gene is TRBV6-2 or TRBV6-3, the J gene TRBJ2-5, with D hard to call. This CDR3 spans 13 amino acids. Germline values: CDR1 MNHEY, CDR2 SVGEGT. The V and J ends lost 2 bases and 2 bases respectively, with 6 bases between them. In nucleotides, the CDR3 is TGTGCCAGCAGTTACATATCGCAAGAGACCCAGTACTTC. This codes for CASSYISQETQYF.

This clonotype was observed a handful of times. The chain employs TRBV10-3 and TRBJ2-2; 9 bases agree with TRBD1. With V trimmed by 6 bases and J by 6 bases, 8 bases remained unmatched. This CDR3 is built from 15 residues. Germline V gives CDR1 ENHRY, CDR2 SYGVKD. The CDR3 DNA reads TGTGCCATCAGCCAGGACAGGGGAGTTGCCGGGGAGCTGTTTTTT. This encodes CAISQDRGVAGELFF.

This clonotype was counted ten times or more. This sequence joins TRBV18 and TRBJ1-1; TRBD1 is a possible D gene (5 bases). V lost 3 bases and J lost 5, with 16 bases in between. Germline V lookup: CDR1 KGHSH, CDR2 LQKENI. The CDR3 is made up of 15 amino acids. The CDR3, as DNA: TGTGCCAGCTCACCTAGCGGGGAGGGGTTGACTGAAGCTTTCTTT. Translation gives CASSPSGEGLTEAFF. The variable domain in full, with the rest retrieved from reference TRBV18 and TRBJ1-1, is NAGVMQNPRHLVRRRGQEARLRCSPMKGHSHVYWYRQLPEEGLKFMVYLQKENIIDESGMPKERFSAEFPKEGPSILRIQQVVRGDSAAYFCASSPSGEGLTEAFFGQGTRLTVV.

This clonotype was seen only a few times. This CDR3 reads CASSLGGASYEQYF. The CDR3 DNA sequence: TGTGCCAGCAGCTTAGGCGGGGCTTCCTACGAGCAGTACTTC. This sequence joins TRBV7-2 and TRBJ2-7; D might be TRBD2 (6 bases). This CDR3 is built from 14 residues. Germline loops: CDR1 SGHTA, CDR2 FQGNSA. The V and J ends lost 1 base and 1 base respectively, with 8 bases between them.

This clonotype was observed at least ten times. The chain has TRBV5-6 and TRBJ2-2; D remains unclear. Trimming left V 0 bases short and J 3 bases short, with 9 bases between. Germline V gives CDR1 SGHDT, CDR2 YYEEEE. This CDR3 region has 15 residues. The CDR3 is CASSLDPRYTGELFF. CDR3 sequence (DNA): TGTGCCAGCAGCTTGGATCCCCGTTACACCGGGGAGCTGTTTTTT.

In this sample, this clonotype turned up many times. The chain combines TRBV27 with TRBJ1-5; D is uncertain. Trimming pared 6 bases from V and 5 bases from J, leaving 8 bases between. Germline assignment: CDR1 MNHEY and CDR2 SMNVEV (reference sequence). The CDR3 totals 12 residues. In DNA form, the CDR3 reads TGTGCCAGCAGATCGAGGGATCAGCCCCAGCATTTT. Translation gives CASRSRDQPQHF.

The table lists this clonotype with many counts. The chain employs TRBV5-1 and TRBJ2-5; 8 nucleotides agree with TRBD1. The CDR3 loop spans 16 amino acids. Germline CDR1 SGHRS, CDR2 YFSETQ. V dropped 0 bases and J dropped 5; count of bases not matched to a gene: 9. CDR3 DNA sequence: TGCGCCAGCAGCTTGGGACAGGGGATGAATAAGGAGACCCAGTACTTC. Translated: CASSLGQGMNKETQYF.

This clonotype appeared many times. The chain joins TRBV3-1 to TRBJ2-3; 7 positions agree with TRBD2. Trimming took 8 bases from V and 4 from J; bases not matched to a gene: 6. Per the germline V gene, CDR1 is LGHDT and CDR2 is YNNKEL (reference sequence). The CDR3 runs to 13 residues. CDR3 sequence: CASQEGLPDTQYF. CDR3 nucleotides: TGTGCCAGCCAAGAGGGACTACCAGATACGCAGTATTTT.

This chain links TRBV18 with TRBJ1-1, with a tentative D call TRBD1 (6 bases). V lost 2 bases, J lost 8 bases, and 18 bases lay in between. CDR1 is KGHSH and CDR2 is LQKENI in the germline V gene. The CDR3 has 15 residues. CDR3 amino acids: CASSPRSVGGTEAFF. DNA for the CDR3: TGTGCCAGCTCACCAAGGTCAGTTGGGGGGACAGAAGCTTTCTTT.

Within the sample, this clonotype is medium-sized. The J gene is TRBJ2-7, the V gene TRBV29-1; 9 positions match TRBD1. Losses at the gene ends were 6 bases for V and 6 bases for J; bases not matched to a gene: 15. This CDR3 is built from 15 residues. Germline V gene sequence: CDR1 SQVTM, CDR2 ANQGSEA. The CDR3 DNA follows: TGCAGCGTGGCCCGTGGGACAGGGAAGAATTTCGAGCAGTACTTC. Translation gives CSVARGTGKNFEQYF.

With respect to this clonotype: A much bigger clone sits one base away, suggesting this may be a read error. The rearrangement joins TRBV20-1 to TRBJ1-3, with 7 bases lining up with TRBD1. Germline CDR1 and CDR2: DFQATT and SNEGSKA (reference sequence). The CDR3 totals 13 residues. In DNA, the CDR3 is TGCAGTGCCGGACAGGCCCCTGGAAACTCCATATATTTT. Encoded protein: CSAGQAPGNSIYF.

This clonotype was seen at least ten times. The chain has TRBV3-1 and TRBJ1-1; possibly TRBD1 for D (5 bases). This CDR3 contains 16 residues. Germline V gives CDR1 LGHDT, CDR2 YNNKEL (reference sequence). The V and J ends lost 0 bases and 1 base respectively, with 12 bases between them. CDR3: CASSQDRRVANTEAFF. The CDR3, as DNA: TGTGCCAGCAGCCAAGATCGCAGGGTGGCGAACACTGAAGCTTTCTTT.

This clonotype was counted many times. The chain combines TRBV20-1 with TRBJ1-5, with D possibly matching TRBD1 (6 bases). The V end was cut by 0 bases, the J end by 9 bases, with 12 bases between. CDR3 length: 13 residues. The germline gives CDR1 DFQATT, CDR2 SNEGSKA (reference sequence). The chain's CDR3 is CSARDLGGRPQHF. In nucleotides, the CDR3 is TGCAGTGCTAGAGATTTGGGGGGCCGGCCCCAGCATTTT.